The rows below give T cell receptor beta chains drawn from one sample of a study of blood T cell repertoires in COVID-19. Libraries were prepared by immunoSEQ multiplex PCR; TCRdb keeps only in-frame clonotypes and omits some of them. Of roughly 57,000 clones listed, 90% are singletons. The sequenced material came from peripheral blood. These receptors all stem from a human donor in a cohort sampled during active COVID-19. CDR3s include the opening cysteine and the closing phenylalanine or tryptophan. Fields, in order: J gene, D gene, V gene, clone size, CDR3 protein, CDR3 DNA. The D gene is left open where the match is weak. Clone size is given for some rows only: seen once, a few or many times, or a class if the clone is expanded.

J gene: TRBJ2-3
D gene: NA
V gene: TRBV6-1
clone size: NA
CDR3 protein: CASSEELSEGTDTQYF
CDR3 DNA: TGTGCCAGCAGTGAAGAACTGTCGGAGGGCACAGATACGCAGTATTTT

J gene: TRBJ2-1
D gene: TRBD1
V gene: TRBV14
clone size: NA
CDR3 protein: CASSQLRGTDYNEQFF
CDR3 DNA: TGTGCCAGCAGCCAACTCAGGGGGACGGACTACAATGAGCAGTTCTTC

J gene: TRBJ1-5
D gene: NA
V gene: TRBV9
clone size: NA
CDR3 protein: CASSATGSRAPQHF
CDR3 DNA: TGTGCCAGCAGCGCCACAGGGTCGCGGGCGCCCCAGCATTTT

J gene: TRBJ2-2
D gene: NA
V gene: TRBV19
clone size: NA
CDR3 protein: CASRDRNTGELFF
CDR3 DNA: TGTGCCAGTAGGGACAGAAACACCGGGGAGCTGTTTTTT

J gene: TRBJ2-2
D gene: NA
V gene: TRBV30
clone size: NA
CDR3 protein: CARYRVGTGELFF
CDR3 DNA: TGTGCCAGATACAGGGTCGGCACCGGGGAGCTGTTTTTT

J gene: TRBJ2-7
D gene: TRBD2
V gene: TRBV5-8
clone size: NA
CDR3 protein: CASSLHPGGSFQQYF
CDR3 DNA: TGTGCCAGCAGCTTGCACCCGGGAGGCTCCTTCCAGCAGTACTTC

J gene: TRBJ2-2
D gene: TRBD2
V gene: TRBV5-1
clone size: NA
CDR3 protein: CASSRGGEVTGELFF
CDR3 DNA: TGCGCCAGCAGCCGGGGAGGGGAGGTCACCGGGGAGCTGTTTTTT

J gene: TRBJ2-1
D gene: NA
V gene: TRBV2
clone size: once
CDR3 protein: CASKSPGRSNEQFF
CDR3 DNA: TGTGCCAGCAAGTCCCCCGGGAGATCCAATGAGCAGTTCTTC

J gene: TRBJ2-3
D gene: TRBD2
V gene: TRBV6-6
clone size: NA
CDR3 protein: CASSFLQSGRADTQYF
CDR3 DNA: TGTGCCAGCAGTTTCCTTCAGAGCGGGAGAGCAGATACGCAGTATTTT

J gene: TRBJ2-1
D gene: TRBD2
V gene: TRBV5-1
clone size: NA
CDR3 protein: CASSLARGGPDEQFF
CDR3 DNA: TGCGCCAGCAGCTTGGCACGGGGGGGCCCCGATGAGCAGTTCTTC

J gene: TRBJ1-1
D gene: TRBD1
V gene: TRBV4-3
clone size: NA
CDR3 protein: CASSRGTGANTEAFF
CDR3 DNA: TGCGCCAGCAGCCGAGGGACAGGGGCGAACACTGAAGCTTTCTTT

J gene: TRBJ1-3
D gene: TRBD1
V gene: TRBV19
clone size: NA
CDR3 protein: CASSILEGQRVGNTIYF
CDR3 DNA: TGTGCCAGTAGTATTCTCGAGGGACAGCGTGTCGGAAACACCATATATTTT

J gene: TRBJ1-3
D gene: NA
V gene: TRBV3-1/TRBV3-2
clone size: NA
CDR3 protein: CASSQVPGSGNTIYF
CDR3 DNA: TGTGCCAGCAGCCAAGTTCCGGGGAGTGGAAACACCATATATTTT

J gene: TRBJ1-1
D gene: TRBD1
V gene: TRBV5-1
clone size: NA
CDR3 protein: CASSLGTGGNTEAFF
CDR3 DNA: TGCGCCAGCAGCTTGGGGACAGGGGGCAACACTGAAGCTTTCTTT